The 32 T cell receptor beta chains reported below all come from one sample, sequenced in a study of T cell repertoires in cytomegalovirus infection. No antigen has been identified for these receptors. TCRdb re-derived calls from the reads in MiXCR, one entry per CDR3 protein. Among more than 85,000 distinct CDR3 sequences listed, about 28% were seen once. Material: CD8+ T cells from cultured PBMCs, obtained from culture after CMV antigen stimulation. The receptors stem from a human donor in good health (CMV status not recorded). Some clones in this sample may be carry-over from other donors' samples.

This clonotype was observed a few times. The CDR3 here is CASSYFRGGGELFF. CDR3 DNA sequence: TGTGCCAGCAGTTACTTCAGGGGTGGCGGGGAGCTGTTTTTT. The chain uses TRBV6-6 and TRBJ2-2; D may be TRBD1 (6 bases). This CDR3 contains 14 residues. V was trimmed by 1 base and J by 7 bases, leaving 10 bases between them. The germline V gene encodes CDR1 MNHNY and CDR2 SVGAGI (reference sequence).

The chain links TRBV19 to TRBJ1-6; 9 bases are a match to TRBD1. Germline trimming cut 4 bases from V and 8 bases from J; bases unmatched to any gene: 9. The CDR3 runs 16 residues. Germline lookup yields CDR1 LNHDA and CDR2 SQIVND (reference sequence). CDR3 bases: TGTGCCAGTAGTACTCTGGGGGACAGGGTGCATTCACCCCTCCACTTT. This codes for CASSTLGDRVHSPLHF.

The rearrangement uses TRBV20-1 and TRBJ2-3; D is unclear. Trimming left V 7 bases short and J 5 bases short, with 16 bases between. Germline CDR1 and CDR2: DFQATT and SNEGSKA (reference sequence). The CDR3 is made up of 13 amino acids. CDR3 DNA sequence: TGCAGTGAAGCCCTATACTCGGGAGATACGCAGTATTTT. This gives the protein CSEALYSGDTQYF.

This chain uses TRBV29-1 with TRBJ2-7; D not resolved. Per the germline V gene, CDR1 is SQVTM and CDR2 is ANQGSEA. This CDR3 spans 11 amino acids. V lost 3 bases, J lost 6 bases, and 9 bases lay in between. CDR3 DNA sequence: TGCAGCGTTGATTGGGGATCCGAGCAGTACTTC. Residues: CSVDWGSEQYF.

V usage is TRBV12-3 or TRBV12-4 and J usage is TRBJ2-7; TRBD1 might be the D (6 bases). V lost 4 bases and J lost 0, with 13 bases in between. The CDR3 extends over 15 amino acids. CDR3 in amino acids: CASSSTGSSSYEQYF. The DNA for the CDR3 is TGTGCCAGCAGTTCGACAGGCTCCAGCTCCTACGAGCAGTACTTC.

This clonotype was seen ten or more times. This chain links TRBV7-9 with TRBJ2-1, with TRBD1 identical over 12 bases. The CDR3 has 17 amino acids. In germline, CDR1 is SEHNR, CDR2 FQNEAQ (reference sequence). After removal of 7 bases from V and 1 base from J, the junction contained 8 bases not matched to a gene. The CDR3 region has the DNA TGTGCCAGCAAAAAGCCGGGACAGGGGGCTTCCTACAATGAGCAGTTCTTC. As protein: CASKKPGQGASYNEQFF. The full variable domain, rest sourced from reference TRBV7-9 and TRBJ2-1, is DTGVSQNPRHKITKRGQNVTFRCDPISEHNRLYWYRQTLGQGPEFLTYFQNEAQLEKSRLLSDRFSAERPKGSFSTLEIQRTEQGDSAMYLCASKKPGQGASYNEQFFGPGTRLTVL.

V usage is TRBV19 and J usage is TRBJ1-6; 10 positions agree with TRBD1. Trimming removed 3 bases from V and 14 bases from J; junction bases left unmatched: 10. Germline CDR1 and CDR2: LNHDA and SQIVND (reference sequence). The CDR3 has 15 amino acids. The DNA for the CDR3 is TGTGCCAGTAGTATGGACAGGGGGATGGAATTCACCCTCCACTTT. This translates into CASSMDRGMEFTLHF.

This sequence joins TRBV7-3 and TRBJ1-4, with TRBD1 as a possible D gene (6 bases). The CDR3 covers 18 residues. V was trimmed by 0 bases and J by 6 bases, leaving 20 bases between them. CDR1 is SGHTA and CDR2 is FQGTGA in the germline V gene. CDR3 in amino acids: CASSLTRNTGLNHEKLFF. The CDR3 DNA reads TGTGCCAGCAGCTTAACTCGAAATACAGGGTTGAACCATGAAAAACTGTTTTTT.

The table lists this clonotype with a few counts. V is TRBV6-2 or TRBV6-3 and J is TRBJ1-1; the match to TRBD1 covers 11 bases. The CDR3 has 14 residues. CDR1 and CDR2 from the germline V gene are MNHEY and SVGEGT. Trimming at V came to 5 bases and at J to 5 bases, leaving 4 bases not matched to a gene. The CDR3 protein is CASSKGTGGTEAFF. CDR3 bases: TGTGCCAGCAGTAAAGGGACAGGGGGTACTGAAGCTTTCTTT.

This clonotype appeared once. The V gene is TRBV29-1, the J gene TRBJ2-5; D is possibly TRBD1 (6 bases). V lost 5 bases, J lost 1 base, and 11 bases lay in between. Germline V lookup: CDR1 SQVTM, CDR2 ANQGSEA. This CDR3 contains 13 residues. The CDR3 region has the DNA TGCAGCGTTTCCAGGGGCTCCCAAGAGACCCAGTACTTC. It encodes CSVSRGSQETQYF.

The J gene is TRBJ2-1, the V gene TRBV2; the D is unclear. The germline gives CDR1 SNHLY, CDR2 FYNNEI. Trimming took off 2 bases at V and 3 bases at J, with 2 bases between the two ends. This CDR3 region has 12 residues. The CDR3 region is CASSELYNEQFF. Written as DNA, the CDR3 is TGTGCCAGCAGTGAACTCTACAATGAGCAGTTCTTC. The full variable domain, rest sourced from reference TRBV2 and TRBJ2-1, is EPEVTQTPSHQVTQMGQEVILRCVPISNHLYFYWYRQILGQKVEFLVSFYNNEISEKSEIFDDQFSVERPDGSNFTLKIRSTKLEDSAMYFCASSELYNEQFFGPGTRLTVL.

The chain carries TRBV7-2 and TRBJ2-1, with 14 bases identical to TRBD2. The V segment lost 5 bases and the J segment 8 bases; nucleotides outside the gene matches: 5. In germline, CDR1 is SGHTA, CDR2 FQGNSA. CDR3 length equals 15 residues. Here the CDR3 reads CASSRLAGGGDEQFF. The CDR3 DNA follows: TGTGCCAGCAGCCGACTAGCGGGGGGGGGGGATGAGCAGTTCTTC.

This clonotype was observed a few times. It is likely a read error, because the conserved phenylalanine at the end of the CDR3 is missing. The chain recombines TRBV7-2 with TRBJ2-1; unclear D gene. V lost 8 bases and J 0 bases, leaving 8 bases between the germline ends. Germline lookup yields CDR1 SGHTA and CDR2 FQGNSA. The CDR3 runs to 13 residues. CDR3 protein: CASSLSSYNEQFS. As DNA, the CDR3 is TGTGCCAGCTCACTCAGCTCCTACAATGAGCAGTTCTCC.

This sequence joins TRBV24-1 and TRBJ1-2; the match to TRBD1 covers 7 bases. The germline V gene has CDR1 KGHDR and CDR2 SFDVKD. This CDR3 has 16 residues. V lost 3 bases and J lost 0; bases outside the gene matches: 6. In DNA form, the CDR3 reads TGTGCCACCAGTGATCGCCGGGACAGACCTAACTATGGCTACACCTTC. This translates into CATSDRRDRPNYGYTF.

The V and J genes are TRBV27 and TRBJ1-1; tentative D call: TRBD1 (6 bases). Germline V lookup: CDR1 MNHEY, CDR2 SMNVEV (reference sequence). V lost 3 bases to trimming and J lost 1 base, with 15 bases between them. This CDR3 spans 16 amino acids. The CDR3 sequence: CASSLTGPTPNTEAFF. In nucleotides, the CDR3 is TGTGCCAGCAGTTTGACAGGCCCGACTCCGAACACTGAAGCTTTCTTT.

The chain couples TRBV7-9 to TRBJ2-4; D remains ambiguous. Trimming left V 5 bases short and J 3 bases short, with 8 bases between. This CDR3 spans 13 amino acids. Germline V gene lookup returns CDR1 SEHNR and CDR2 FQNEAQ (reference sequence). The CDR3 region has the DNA TGTGCCAGCAGCCCTCAAGTCAAAAACATTCAGTACTTC. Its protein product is CASSPQVKNIQYF.

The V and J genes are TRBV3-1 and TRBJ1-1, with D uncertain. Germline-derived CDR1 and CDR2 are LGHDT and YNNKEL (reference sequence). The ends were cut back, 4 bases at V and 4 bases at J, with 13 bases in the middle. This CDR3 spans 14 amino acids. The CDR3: CASSPRVRPTEAFF. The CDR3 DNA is TGTGCCAGCAGCCCAAGAGTAAGGCCCACTGAAGCTTTCTTT.

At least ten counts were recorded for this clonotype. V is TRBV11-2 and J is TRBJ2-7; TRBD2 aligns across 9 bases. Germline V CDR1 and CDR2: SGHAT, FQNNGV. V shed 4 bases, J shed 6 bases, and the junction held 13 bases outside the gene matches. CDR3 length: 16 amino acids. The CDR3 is CASSSGRRGGSGEQYF. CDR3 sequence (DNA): TGTGCCAGCAGCTCTGGCAGGCGGGGGGGGTCGGGCGAGCAGTACTTC.

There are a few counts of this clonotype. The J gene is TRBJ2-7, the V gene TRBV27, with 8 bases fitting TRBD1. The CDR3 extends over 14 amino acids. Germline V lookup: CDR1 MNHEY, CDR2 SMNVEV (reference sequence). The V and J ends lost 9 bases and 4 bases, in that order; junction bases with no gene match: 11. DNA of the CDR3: TGTGCCAGTCAAACAGGGGGAAGGGATTACGAGCAGTACTTC. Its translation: CASQTGGRDYEQYF.

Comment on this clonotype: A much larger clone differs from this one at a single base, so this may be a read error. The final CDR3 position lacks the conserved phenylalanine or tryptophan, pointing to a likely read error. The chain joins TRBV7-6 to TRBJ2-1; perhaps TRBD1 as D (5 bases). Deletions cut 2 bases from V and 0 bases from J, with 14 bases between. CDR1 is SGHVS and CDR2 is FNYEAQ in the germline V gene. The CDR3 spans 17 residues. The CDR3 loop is CASSLNWGTDSYNEQFS. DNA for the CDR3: TGTGCCAGCAGCTTAAATTGGGGCACAGACTCCTACAATGAGCAGTTCTCC.

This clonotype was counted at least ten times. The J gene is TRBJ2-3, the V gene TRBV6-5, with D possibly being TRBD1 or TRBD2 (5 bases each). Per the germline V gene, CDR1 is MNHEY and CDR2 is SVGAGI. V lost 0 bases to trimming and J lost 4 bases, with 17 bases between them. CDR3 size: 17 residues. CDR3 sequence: CASSYSYSGTSADTQYF. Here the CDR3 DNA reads TGTGCCAGCAGTTACTCTTATTCGGGGACGAGTGCAGATACGCAGTATTTT.

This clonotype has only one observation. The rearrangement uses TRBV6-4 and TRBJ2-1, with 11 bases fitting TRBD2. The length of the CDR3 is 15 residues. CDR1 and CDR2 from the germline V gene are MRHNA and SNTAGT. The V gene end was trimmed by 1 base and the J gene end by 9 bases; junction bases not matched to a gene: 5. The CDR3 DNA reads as TGTGCCAGCAGTGACTTTAGCGGGGGGGCTGGTGAGCAGTTCTTC. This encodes CASSDFSGGAGEQFF.

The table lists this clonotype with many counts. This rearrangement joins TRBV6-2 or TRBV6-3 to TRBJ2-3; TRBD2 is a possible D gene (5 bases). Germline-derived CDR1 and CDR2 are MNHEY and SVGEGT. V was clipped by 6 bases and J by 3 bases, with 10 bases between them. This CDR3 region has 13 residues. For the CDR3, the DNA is TGTGCCAGCAGCCCGGGGTTTACAGATACGCAGTATTTT. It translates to CASSPGFTDTQYF.

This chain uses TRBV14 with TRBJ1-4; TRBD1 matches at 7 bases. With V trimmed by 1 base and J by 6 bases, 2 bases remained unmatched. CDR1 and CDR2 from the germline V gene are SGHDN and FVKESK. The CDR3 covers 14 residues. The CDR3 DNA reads TGTGCCAGCAGCCAAGTGGGGACAGATGAAAAACTGTTTTTT. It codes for CASSQVGTDEKLFF.

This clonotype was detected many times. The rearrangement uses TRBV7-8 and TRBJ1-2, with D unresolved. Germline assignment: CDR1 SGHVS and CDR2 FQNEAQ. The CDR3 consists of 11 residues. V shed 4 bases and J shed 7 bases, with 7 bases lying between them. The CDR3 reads CASSSEIGYTF. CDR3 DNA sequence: TGTGCCAGCAGCTCAGAGATTGGCTACACCTTC. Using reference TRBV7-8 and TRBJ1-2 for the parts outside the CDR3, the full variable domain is GAGVSQSPRYKVAKRGQDVALRCDPISGHVSLFWYQQALGQGPEFLTYFQNEAQLDKSGLPSDRFFAERPEGSVSTLKIQRTQQEDSAVYLCASSSEIGYTFGSGTRLTVV.

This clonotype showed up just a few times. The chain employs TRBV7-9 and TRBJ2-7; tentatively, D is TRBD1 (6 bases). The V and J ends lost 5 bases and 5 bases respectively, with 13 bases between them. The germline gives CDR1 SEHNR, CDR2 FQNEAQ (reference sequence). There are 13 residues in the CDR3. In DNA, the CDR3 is TGTGCCAGCAGCCGTCCAGGGGTCGACGAGCAGTACTTC. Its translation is CASSRPGVDEQYF.

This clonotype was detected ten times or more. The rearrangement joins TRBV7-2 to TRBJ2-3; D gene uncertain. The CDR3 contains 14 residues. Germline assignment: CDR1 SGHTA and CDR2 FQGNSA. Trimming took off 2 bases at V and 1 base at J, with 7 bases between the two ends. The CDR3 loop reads CASSLRGRTDTQYF. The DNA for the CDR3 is TGTGCCAGCAGCTTAAGAGGTCGCACAGATACGCAGTATTTT.

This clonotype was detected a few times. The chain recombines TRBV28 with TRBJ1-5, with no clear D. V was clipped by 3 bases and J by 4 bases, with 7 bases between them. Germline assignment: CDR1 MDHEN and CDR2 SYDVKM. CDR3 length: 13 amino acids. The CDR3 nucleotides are TGTGCCAGCAGTTTCCCAGGAAATCAGCCCCAGCATTTT. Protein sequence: CASSFPGNQPQHF.

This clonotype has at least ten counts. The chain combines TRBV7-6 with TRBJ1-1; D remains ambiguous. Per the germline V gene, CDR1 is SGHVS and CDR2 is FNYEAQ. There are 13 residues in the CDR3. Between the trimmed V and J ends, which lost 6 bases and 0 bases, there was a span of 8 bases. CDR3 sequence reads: CASRDSLNTEAFF. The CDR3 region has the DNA TGTGCCAGCAGGGATTCCTTGAACACTGAAGCTTTCTTT.

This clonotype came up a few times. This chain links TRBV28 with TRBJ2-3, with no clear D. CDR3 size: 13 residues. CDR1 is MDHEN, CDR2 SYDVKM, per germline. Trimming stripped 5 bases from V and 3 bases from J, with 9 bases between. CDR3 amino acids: CASSRVVTDTQYF. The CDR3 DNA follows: TGTGCCAGCAGTCGCGTGGTTACAGATACGCAGTATTTT.

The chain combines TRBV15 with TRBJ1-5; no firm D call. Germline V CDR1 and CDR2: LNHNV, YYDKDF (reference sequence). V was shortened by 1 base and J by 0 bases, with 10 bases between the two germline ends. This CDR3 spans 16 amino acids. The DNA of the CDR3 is TGTGCCACCAGCAGAGGCATGGCGGATAGCAATCAGCCCCAGCATTTT. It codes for CATSRGMADSNQPQHF.

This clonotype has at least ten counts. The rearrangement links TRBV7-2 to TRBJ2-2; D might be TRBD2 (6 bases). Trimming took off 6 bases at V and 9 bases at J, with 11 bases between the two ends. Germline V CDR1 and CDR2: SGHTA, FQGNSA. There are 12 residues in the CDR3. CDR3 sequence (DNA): TGTGCCAGCAGGGATACTAGCTGGGAGCTGTTTTTT. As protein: CASRDTSWELFF.